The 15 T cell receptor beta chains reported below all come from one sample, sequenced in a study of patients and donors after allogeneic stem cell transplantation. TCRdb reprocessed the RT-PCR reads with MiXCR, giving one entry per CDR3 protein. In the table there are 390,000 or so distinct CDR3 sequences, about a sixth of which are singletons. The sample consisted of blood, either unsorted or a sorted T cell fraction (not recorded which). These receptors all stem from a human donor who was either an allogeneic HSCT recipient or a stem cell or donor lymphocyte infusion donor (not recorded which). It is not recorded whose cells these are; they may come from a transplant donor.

CDR3 protein: CASSLEVKGSQHF. In nucleotides, the CDR3 is TGTGCCAGCAGTTTAGAGGTAAAGGGGTCCCAGCATTTT. The chain combines TRBV12-3 or TRBV12-4 with TRBJ1-5, with TRBD1 as a possible D gene (5 bases). Trimming took off 1 base at V and 11 bases at J, with 12 bases between the two ends. This CDR3 is built from 13 residues.

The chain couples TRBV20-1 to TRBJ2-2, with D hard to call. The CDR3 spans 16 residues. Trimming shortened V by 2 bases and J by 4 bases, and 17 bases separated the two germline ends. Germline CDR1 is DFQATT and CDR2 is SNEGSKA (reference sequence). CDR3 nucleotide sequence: TGCAGTGCTAGATCCGCGAGAGACACTATCACCGGGGAGCTGTTTTTT. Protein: CSARSARDTITGELFF.

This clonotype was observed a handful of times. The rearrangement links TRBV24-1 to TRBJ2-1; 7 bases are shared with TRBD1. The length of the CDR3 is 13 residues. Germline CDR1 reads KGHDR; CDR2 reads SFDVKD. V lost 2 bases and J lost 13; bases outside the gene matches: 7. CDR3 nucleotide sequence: TGTGCCACCAGTGATTATACAACAGGGGAACAGTTCTTC. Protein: CATSDYTTGEQFF.

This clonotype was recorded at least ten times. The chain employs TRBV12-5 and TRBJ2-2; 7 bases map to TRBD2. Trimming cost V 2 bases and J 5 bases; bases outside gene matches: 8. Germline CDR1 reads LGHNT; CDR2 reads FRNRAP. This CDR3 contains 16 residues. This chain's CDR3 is CASGLPSGMGTGELFF. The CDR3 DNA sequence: TGTGCTAGTGGTTTGCCCAGCGGGATGGGAACCGGGGAGCTGTTTTTT.

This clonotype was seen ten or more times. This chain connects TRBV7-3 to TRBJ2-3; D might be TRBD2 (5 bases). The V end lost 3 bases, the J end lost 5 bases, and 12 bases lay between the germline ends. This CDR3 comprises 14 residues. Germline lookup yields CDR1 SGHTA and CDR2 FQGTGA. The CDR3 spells CASSFLSGGDTQYF. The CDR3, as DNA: TGTGCCAGCAGCTTTTTGTCCGGAGGAGATACGCAGTATTTT.

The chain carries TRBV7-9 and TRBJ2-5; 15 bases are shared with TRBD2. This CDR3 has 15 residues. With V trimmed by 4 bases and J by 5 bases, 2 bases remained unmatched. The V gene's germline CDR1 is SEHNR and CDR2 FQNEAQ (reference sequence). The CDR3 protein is CASSSGTSGRETQYF. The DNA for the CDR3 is TGTGCCAGCAGCTCCGGGACTAGCGGGAGGGAGACCCAGTACTTC.

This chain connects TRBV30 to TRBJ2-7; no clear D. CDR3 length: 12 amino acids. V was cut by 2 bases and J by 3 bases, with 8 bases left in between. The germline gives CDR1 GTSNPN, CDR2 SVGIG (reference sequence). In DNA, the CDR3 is TGTGCCTGGAGTACGGCAGTCTACGAGCAGTACTTC. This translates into CAWSTAVYEQYF.

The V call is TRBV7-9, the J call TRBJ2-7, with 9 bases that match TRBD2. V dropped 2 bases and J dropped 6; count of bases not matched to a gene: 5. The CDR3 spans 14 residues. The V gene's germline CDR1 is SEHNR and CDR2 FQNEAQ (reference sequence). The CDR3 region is CASSLTAGGAEQYF. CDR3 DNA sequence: TGTGCCAGCAGCTTAACAGCGGGAGGTGCCGAGCAGTACTTC.

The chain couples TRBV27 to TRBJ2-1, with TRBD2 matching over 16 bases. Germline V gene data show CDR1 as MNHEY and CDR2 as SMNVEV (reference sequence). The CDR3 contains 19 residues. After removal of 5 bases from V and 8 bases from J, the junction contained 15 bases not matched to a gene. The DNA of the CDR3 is TGTGCCAGCAGTCGGCCGGGACTAGCGGGGGGGCCCTGGGGCCATGAGCAGTTCTTC. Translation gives CASSRPGLAGGPWGHEQFF.

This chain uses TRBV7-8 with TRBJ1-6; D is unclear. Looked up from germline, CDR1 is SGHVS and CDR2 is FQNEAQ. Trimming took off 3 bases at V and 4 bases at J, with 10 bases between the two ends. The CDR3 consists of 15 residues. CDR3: CASSFGTSYNSPLHF. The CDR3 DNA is TGTGCCAGCAGCTTCGGCACCTCATATAATTCACCCCTCCACTTT.

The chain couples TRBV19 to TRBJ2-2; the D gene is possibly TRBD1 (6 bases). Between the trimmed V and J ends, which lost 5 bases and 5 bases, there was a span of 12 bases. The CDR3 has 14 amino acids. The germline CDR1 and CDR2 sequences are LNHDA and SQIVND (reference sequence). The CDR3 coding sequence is TGTGCCAGTAGTGTGGTGGACAGAACCGGGGAGCTGTTTTTT. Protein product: CASSVVDRTGELFF.

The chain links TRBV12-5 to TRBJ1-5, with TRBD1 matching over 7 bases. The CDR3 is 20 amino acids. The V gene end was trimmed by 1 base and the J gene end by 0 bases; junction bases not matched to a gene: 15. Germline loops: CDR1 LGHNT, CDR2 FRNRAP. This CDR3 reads CASGLASSGQITNSNQPQHF. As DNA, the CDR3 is TGTGCTAGTGGTTTGGCTTCGTCGGGACAGATAACTAATAGCAATCAGCCCCAGCATTTT. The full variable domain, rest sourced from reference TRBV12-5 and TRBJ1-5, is DARVTQTPRHKVTEMGQEVTMRCQPILGHNTVFWYRQTMMQGLELLAYFRNRAPLDDSGMPKDRFSAEMPDATLATLKIQPSEPRDSAVYFCASGLASSGQITNSNQPQHFGDGTRLSIL.

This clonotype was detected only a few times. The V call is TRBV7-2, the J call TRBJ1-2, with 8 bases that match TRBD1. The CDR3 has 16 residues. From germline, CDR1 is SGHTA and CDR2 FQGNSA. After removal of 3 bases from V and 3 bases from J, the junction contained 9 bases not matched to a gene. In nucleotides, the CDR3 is TGTGCCAGCAGCTTCGACAGGGGCCCCTGGTACTATGGCTACACCTTC. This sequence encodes CASSFDRGPWYYGYTF. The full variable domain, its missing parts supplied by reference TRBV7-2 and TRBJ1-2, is GAGVSQSPSNKVTEKGKDVELRCDPISGHTALYWYRQSLGQGLEFLIYFQGNSAPDKSGLPSDRFSAERTGGSVSTLTIQRTQQEDSAVYLCASSFDRGPWYYGYTFGSGTRLTVV.

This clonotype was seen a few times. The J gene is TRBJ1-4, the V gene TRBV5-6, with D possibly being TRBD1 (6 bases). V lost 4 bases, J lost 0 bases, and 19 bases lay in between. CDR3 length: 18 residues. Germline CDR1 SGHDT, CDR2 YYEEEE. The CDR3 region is CASSLTTGTYATNEKLFF. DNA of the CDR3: TGTGCCAGCAGCCTTACTACCGGGACATATGCAACTAATGAAAAACTGTTTTTT.

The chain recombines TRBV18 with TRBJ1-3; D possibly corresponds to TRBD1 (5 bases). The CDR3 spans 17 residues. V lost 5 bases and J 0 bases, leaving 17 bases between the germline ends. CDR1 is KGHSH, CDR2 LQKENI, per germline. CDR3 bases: TGTGCCAGCTCATCTGGACAAGCCCTAAGCTCTGGAAACACCATATATTTT. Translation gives CASSSGQALSSGNTIYF.